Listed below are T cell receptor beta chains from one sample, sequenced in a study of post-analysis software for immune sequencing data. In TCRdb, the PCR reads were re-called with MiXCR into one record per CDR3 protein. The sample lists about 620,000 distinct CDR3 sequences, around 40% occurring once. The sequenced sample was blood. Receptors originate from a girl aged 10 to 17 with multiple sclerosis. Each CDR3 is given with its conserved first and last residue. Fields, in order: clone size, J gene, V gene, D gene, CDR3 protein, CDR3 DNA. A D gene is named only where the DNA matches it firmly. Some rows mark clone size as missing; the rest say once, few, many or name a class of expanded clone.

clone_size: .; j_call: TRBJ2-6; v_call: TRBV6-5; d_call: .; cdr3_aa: CASSYWRVGPNVLTF; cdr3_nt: TGTGCCAGCAGTTATTGGCGGGTGGGTCCCAACGTCCTGACTTTC
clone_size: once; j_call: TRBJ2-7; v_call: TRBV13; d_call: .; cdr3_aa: CASSSWLDEQYF; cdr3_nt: TGTGCCAGCAGCTCATGGCTTGACGAGCAGTACTTC
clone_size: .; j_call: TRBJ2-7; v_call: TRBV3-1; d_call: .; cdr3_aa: CASSSQRGGPYEQYF; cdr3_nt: TGTGCCAGCAGCTCTCAGCGCGGGGGCCCCTACGAGCAGTACTTC
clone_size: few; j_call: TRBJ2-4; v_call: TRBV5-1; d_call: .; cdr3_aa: CASSPPDSPSIQYF; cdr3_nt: TGCGCCAGCAGTCCGCCGGACAGCCCGTCCATTCAGTACTTC
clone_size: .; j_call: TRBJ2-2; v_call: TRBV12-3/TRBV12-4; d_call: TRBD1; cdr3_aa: CASSGQVNTGELFF; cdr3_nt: TGTGCCAGCAGTGGACAGGTGAACACCGGGGAGCTGTTTTTT
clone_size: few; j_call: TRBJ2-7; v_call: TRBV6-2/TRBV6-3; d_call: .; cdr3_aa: CASSSGVHYEQYF; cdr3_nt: TGTGCCAGCAGTTCGGGTGTTCACTACGAGCAGTACTTC
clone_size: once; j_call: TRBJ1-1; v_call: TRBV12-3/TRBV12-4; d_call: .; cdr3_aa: CASSRGSRANTEAFF; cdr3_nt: TGTGCCAGCAGCCGGGGGAGTAGGGCGAACACTGAAGCTTTCTTT
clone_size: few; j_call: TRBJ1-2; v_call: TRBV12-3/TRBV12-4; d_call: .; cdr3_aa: CASSLWNYGYTF; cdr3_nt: TGTGCCAGCAGTTTATGGAACTATGGCTACACCTTC
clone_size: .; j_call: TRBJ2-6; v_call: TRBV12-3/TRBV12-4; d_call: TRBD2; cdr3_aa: CASRQALALFSGANVLTF; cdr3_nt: TGTGCCAGCAGACAGGCACTAGCGTTGTTCTCTGGGGCCAACGTCCTGACTTTC
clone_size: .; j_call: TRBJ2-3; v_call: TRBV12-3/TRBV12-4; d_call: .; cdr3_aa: CASSYTGVRPDTQYF; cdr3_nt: TGTGCCAGCAGTTACACAGGAGTTAGGCCAGATACGCAGTATTTT
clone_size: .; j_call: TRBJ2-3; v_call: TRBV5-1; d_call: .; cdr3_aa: CASRGVYGPDTQYF; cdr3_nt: TGCGCCAGCAGGGGGGTCTACGGCCCAGATACGCAGTATTTT
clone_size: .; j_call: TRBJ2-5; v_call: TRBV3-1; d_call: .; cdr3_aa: CASSQEMKTQYF; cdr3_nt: TGTGCCAGCAGCCAAGAAATGAAGACCCAGTACTTC
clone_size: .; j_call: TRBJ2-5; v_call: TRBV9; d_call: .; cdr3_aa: CASNQVGVYQETQYF; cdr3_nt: TGTGCCAGCAATCAGGTGGGGGTGTACCAAGAGACCCAGTACTTC
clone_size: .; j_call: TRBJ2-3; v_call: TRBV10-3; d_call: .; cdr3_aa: CAISKRDMGIDTQYF; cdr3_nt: TGTGCCATCAGTAAACGGGACATGGGGATTGATACGCAGTATTTT
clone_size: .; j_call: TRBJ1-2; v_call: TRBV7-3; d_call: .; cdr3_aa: CASSLNLGSGYTF; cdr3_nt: TGTGCCAGCAGCTTAAACCTGGGGAGCGGCTACACCTTC
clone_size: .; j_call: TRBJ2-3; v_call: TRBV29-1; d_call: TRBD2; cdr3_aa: CSVEAGGVGGTQYF; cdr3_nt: TGCAGCGTTGAAGCGGGAGGAGTCGGGGGGACGCAGTATTTT
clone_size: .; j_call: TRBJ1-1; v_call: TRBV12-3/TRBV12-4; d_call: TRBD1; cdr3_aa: CASSKQGAGIEAFF; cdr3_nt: TGTGCCAGCAGCAAACAGGGGGCTGGAATTGAAGCTTTCTTT
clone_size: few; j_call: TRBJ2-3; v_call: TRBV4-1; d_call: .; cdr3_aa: CASRLILTSYTQYF; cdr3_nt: TGCGCCAGCAGATTAATACTGACCTCCTATACGCAGTATTTT
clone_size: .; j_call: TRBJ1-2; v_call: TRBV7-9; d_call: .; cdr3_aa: CASSLELGGGYTF; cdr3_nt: TGTGCCAGCAGCTTAGAATTAGGAGGTGGCTACACCTTC
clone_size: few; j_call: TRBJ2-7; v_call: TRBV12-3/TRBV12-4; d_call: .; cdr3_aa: CASRTQTYEQYF; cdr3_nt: TGTGCCAGCAGGACGCAGACCTACGAGCAGTACTTC
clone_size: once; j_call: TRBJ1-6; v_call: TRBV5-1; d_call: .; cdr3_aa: CASSSEGRRDSPLHF; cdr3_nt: TGCGCCAGCAGCTCGGAAGGCCGGCGGGATTCACCCCTCCACTTT
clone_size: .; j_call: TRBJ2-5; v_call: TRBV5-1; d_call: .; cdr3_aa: CASSSRDLGETQYF; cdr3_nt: TGCGCCAGCAGCTCGCGTGACCTCGGGGAGACCCAGTACTTC
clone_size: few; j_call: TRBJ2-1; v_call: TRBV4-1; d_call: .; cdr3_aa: CASSQGRRGNEQFF; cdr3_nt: TGCGCCAGCAGCCAAGGTCGCCGGGGCAATGAGCAGTTCTTC
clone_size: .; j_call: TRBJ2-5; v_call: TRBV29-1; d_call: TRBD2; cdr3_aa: CSVEDPGLAGALQYF; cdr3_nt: TGCAGCGTTGAAGACCCGGGACTAGCGGGAGCTCTCCAGTACTTC
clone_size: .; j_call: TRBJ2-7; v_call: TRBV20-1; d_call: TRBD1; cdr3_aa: CSATRRDRGPYEQYF; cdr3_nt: TGCAGTGCTACCCGTAGGGACAGGGGGCCCTACGAGCAGTACTTC
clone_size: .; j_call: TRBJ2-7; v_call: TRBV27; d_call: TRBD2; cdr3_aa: CASRITAAGESYEQYF; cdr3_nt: TGTGCCAGCAGGATCACCGCAGCGGGAGAGTCCTACGAGCAGTACTTC
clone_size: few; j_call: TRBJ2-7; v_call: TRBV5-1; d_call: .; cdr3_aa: CASGLNFGEVYEQYF; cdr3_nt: TGCGCCAGCGGCTTGAATTTCGGGGAAGTCTACGAGCAGTACTTC
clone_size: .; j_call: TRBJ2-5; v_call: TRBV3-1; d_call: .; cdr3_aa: CASSRLRPEERETQYF; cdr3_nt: TGTGCCAGCAGCCGTCTGAGGCCGGAGGAGCGAGAGACCCAGTACTTC
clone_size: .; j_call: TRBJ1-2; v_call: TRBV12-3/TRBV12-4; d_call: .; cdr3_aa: CASSLSLGDNYGYTF; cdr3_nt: TGTGCCAGCAGTTTGAGTTTGGGAGATAACTATGGCTACACCTTC
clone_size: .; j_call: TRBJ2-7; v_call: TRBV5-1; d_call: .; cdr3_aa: CASSSTRGGTYEQYF; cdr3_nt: TGCGCCAGCAGCTCAACCAGGGGGGGGACCTACGAGCAGTACTTC
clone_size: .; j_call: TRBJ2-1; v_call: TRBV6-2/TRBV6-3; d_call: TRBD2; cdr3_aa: CASSLAGDMFF; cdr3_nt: TGTGCCAGCAGTTTAGCGGGAGATATGTTCTTC
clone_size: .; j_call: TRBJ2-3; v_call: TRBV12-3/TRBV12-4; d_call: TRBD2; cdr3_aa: CALPAKRGLHTDTQYF; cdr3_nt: TGTGCCCTCCCAGCGAAGCGGGGGCTACACACAGATACGCAGTATTTT
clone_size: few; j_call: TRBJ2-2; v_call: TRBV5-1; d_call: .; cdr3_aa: CASNGGTGELFF; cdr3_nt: TGCGCCAGCAATGGTGGGACCGGGGAGCTGTTTTTT
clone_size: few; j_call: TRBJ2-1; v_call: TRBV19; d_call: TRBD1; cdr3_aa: CASSIRDRDGNEQFF; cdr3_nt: TGTGCCAGTAGTATTAGGGACAGGGACGGCAATGAGCAGTTCTTC
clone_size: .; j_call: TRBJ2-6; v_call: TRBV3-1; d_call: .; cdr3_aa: CASSHLRSGANVLTF; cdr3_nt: TGTGCCAGCAGCCACTTGAGGTCGGGGGCCAACGTCCTGACTTTC
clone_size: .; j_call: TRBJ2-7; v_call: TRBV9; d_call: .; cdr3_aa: CASSVGLGGDEQYF; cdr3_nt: TGTGCCAGCAGCGTAGGTCTTGGGGGAGACGAGCAGTACTTC
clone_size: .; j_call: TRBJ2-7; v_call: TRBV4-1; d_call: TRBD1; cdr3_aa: CASSQMGQGNEQYF; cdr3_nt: TGCGCCAGCAGCCAAATGGGACAGGGCAACGAGCAGTACTTC
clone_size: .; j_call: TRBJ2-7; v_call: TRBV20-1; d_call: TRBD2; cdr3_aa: CSATSGASYEQYF; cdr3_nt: TGCAGTGCTACTAGCGGGGCCTCCTACGAGCAGTACTTC
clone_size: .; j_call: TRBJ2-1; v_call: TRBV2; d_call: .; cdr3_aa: CASSVGRRLYNEQFF; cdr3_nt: TGTGCCAGCAGTGTAGGCAGGCGTTTGTACAATGAGCAGTTCTTC
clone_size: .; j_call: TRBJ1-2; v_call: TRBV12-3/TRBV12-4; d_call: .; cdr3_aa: CASSWTAYYGYTF; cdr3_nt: TGTGCCAGCAGTTGGACAGCCTATTATGGCTACACCTTC
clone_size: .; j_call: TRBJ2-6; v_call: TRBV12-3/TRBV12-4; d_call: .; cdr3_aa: CASSSRRSSGANVLTF; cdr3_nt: TGTGCCAGCAGTTCAAGACGCAGCTCGGGGGCCAACGTCCTGACTTTC
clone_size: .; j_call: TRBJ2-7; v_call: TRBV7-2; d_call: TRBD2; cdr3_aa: CASSLARTREGYEQYF; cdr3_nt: TGTGCCAGCAGCTTAGCCCGGACGAGGGAGGGATACGAGCAGTACTTC
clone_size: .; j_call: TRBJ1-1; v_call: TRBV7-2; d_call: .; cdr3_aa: CASSPHGGEAFF; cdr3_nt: TGTGCCAGCAGCCCACACGGCGGTGAAGCTTTCTTT
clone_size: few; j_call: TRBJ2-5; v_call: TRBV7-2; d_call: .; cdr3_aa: CASSLARATRETQYF; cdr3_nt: TGTGCCAGCAGCTTAGCGCGGGCTACCCGAGAGACCCAGTACTTC
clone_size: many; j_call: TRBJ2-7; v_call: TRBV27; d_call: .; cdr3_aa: CASSLRGGSSYEQYF; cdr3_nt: TGTGCCAGCAGTTTACGAGGGGGGAGCTCCTACGAGCAGTACTTC
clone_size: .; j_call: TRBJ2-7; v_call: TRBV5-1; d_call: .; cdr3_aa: CASSLVANEQYF; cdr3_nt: TGCGCCAGCAGCTTGGTGGCAAACGAGCAGTACTTC
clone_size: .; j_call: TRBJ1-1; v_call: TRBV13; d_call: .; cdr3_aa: CASRRQMNTEAFF; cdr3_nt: TGTGCCAGCAGGCGACAGATGAACACTGAAGCTTTCTTT
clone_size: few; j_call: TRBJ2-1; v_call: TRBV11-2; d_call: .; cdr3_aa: CASSLFVGQRDEQFF; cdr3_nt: TGTGCCAGCAGCTTATTTGTGGGCCAGCGCGATGAGCAGTTCTTC
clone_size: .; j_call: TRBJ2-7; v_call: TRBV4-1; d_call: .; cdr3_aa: CASSQLPVLPNYEQYF; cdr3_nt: TGCGCCAGCAGCCAACTTCCCGTCCTCCCTAACTACGAGCAGTACTTC
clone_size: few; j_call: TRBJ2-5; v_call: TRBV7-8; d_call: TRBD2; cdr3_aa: CASSVTSGAAGETQYF; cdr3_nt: TGTGCCAGCAGCGTTACTAGCGGCGCCGCCGGGGAGACCCAGTACTTC
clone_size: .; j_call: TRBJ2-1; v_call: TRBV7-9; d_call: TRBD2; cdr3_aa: CASSFLRLAPNEQFF; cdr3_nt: TGTGCCAGCAGCTTTTTGCGACTAGCCCCGAATGAGCAGTTCTTC
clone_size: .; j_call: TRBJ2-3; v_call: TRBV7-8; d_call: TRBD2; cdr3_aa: CASSSRLAGTTDTQYF; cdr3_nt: TGTGCCAGCAGCTCTAGACTAGCGGGGACCACAGATACGCAGTATTTT
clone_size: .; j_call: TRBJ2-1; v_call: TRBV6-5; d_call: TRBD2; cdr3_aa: CASRPVTSGVYNEQFF; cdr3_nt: TGTGCCAGCAGGCCCGTAACTAGCGGGGTTTACAATGAGCAGTTCTTC
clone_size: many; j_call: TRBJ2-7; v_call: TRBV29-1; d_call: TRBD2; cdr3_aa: CSVNLSGGFYEQYF; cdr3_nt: TGCAGCGTCAACCTATCGGGGGGGTTCTACGAGCAGTACTTC
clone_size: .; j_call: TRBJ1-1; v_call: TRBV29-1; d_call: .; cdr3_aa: CSVDRAAAEAFF; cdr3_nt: TGCAGCGTTGACAGGGCAGCAGCTGAAGCTTTCTTT
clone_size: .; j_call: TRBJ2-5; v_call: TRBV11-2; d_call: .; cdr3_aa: CASSQSLGETQYF; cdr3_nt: TGTGCCAGCAGCCAGTCCCTAGGGGAGACCCAGTACTTC
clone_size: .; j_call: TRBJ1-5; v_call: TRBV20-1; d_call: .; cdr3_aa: CSARIRTTGNRGQPQHF; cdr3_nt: TGCAGTGCCAGGATACGCACCACAGGGAATAGGGGTCAGCCCCAGCATTTT